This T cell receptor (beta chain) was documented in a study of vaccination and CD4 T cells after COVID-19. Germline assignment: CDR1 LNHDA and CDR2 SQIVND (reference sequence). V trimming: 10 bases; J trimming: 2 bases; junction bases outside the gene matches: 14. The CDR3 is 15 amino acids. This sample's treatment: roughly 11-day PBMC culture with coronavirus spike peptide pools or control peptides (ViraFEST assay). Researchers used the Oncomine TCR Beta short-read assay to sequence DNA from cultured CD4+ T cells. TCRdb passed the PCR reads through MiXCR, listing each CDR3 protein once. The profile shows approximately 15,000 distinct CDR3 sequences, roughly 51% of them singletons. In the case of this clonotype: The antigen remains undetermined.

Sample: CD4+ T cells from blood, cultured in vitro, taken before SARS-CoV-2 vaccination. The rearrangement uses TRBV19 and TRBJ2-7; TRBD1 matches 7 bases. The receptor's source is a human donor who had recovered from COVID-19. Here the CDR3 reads CATARATGNTYEQYF. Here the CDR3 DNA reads TGTGCCACCGCGAGGGCGACAGGGAATACCTACGAGCAGTACTTC.